These T cell receptor beta chains were read from a single sample in a study of blood T cell repertoires in COVID-19. Data came from immunoSEQ multiplex PCR; TCRdb stores just in-frame clones and leaves some out. The sample has 95,000 to 150,000 clones; around 86% are singletons. The sequenced material came from peripheral blood. Receptors were obtained from a man aged 60-69 years with acute or convalescent COVID-19. Both conserved end residues are part of each CDR3. Each record gives: clone size, V gene, J gene, D gene, CDR3 protein, CDR3 DNA. A D gene is named only where the DNA matches it firmly. Expanded clones get a size class; other rows say once, few or many, or leave the size out.

clone_size: -
v_call: TRBV6-5
j_call: TRBJ2-5
d_call: -
cdr3_aa: CASSYSWAFFQETQYF
cdr3_nt: TGTGCCAGCAGTTACTCGTGGGCTTTCTTCCAAGAGACCCAGTACTTC

clone_size: -
v_call: TRBV9
j_call: TRBJ2-1
d_call: -
cdr3_aa: CASSTIQGNEQFF
cdr3_nt: TGTGCCAGCAGCACGATTCAGGGAAATGAGCAGTTCTTC

clone_size: -
v_call: TRBV30
j_call: TRBJ1-5
d_call: -
cdr3_aa: CAWSASGGMQPQHF
cdr3_nt: TGTGCCTGGAGTGCCTCCGGGGGTATGCAGCCCCAGCATTTT

clone_size: -
v_call: TRBV27
j_call: TRBJ2-3
d_call: -
cdr3_aa: CASSTRRASASTDTQYF
cdr3_nt: TGTGCCAGCAGTACCCGAAGGGCTAGCGCGAGCACAGATACGCAGTATTTT

clone_size: -
v_call: TRBV27
j_call: TRBJ2-7
d_call: -
cdr3_aa: CASSLSQGLVEQYF
cdr3_nt: TGTGCCAGCAGTTTAAGCCAGGGGTTGGTCGAGCAGTACTTC

clone_size: -
v_call: TRBV6-5
j_call: TRBJ1-6
d_call: -
cdr3_aa: CASSSTPEGQSPLHF
cdr3_nt: TGTGCCAGCAGCTCGACCCCCGAGGGTCAATCACCCCTCCACTTT

clone_size: -
v_call: TRBV11-2
j_call: TRBJ2-3
d_call: TRBD2
cdr3_aa: CASSTETSGSTDTQYF
cdr3_nt: TGTGCCAGCAGCACCGAGACTAGCGGGAGCACAGATACGCAGTATTTT

clone_size: -
v_call: TRBV6-1
j_call: TRBJ1-5
d_call: -
cdr3_aa: CASSEASSNQPQHF
cdr3_nt: TGTGCCAGCAGTGAAGCTAGTAGCAATCAGCCCCAGCATTTT

clone_size: -
v_call: TRBV5-4
j_call: TRBJ2-1
d_call: TRBD2
cdr3_aa: CASSPGLAGSYNEQFF
cdr3_nt: TGTGCCAGCAGCCCGGGACTAGCGGGATCTTACAATGAGCAGTTCTTC

clone_size: -
v_call: TRBV7-8
j_call: TRBJ2-3
d_call: -
cdr3_aa: CASSSPGGWTDTQYF
cdr3_nt: TGTGCCAGCAGCTCCCCTGGGGGCTGGACAGATACGCAGTATTTT

clone_size: few
v_call: TRBV27
j_call: TRBJ1-6
d_call: -
cdr3_aa: CASSPPGTYNSPLHF
cdr3_nt: TGTGCCAGCAGTCCGCCGGGGACCTATAATTCACCCCTCCACTTT

clone_size: -
v_call: TRBV19
j_call: TRBJ1-3
d_call: -
cdr3_aa: CASSADNGNTIYF
cdr3_nt: TGTGCCAGTAGTGCTGACAACGGAAACACCATATATTTT

clone_size: -
v_call: TRBV7-6
j_call: TRBJ2-3
d_call: TRBD2
cdr3_aa: CASSLATSGYTDTQYF
cdr3_nt: TGTGCCAGCAGCTTAGCGACTAGCGGGTACACAGATACGCAGTATTTT

clone_size: -
v_call: TRBV28
j_call: TRBJ1-5
d_call: TRBD1
cdr3_aa: CASSSAGQAQPQHF
cdr3_nt: TGTGCCAGCAGTTCTGCGGGACAGGCTCAGCCCCAGCATTTT

clone_size: -
v_call: TRBV6-5
j_call: TRBJ2-6
d_call: -
cdr3_aa: CASRIGSGANVLTF
cdr3_nt: TGTGCCAGCAGGATCGGCTCTGGGGCCAACGTCCTGACTTTC

clone_size: -
v_call: TRBV6-1
j_call: TRBJ2-1
d_call: -
cdr3_aa: CASSEPGRARWDEQFF
cdr3_nt: TGTGCCAGCAGTGAACCCGGCAGGGCCCGATGGGATGAGCAGTTCTTC

clone_size: -
v_call: TRBV18
j_call: TRBJ2-7
d_call: TRBD2
cdr3_aa: CASSPWGGEQYF
cdr3_nt: TGTGCCAGCTCACCATGGGGAGGGGAACAGTACTTC

clone_size: -
v_call: TRBV5-1
j_call: TRBJ1-6
d_call: -
cdr3_aa: CASSPGERGGSPLHF
cdr3_nt: TGCGCCAGCAGCCCAGGCGAGAGGGGAGGATCACCCCTCCACTTT

clone_size: -
v_call: TRBV10-3
j_call: TRBJ1-4
d_call: -
cdr3_aa: CAISESRWEKLFF
cdr3_nt: TGTGCCATCAGTGAGTCGCGGTGGGAAAAACTGTTTTTT

clone_size: -
v_call: TRBV7-2
j_call: TRBJ2-7
d_call: -
cdr3_aa: CASSTLAYSSYEQYF
cdr3_nt: TGTGCCAGCAGCACCTTAGCGTATAGCTCCTACGAGCAGTACTTC

clone_size: -
v_call: TRBV11-2
j_call: TRBJ1-1
d_call: -
cdr3_aa: CASSLRGQSNTEAFF
cdr3_nt: TGTGCCAGCAGCCTAAGAGGACAGTCGAACACTGAAGCTTTCTTT

clone_size: -
v_call: TRBV2
j_call: TRBJ2-5
d_call: -
cdr3_aa: CASSGDNQETQYF
cdr3_nt: TGTGCCAGCAGTGGGGACAACCAAGAGACCCAGTACTTC

clone_size: -
v_call: TRBV28
j_call: TRBJ1-2
d_call: -
cdr3_aa: CASSFTYGYTF
cdr3_nt: TGTGCCAGCAGTTTCACATATGGCTACACCTTC

clone_size: once
v_call: TRBV24-1
j_call: TRBJ1-1
d_call: -
cdr3_aa: CATSRGTEAFF
cdr3_nt: TGTGCCACCAGCCGAGGGACTGAAGCTTTCTTT

clone_size: -
v_call: TRBV29-1
j_call: TRBJ1-4
d_call: -
cdr3_aa: CSVLGGNEKLFF
cdr3_nt: TGCAGCGTCCTGGGAGGTAATGAAAAACTGTTTTTT

clone_size: -
v_call: TRBV13
j_call: TRBJ2-2
d_call: TRBD1
cdr3_aa: CASSNTPGGTGELFF
cdr3_nt: TGTGCCAGCAGCAACACACCAGGGGGAACCGGGGAGCTGTTTTTT

clone_size: -
v_call: TRBV29-1
j_call: TRBJ1-2
d_call: TRBD1
cdr3_aa: CSVGQGQTTTSYGYTF
cdr3_nt: TGCAGCGTGGGACAGGGGCAGACGACAACTAGCTATGGCTACACCTTC

clone_size: -
v_call: TRBV15
j_call: TRBJ1-2
d_call: TRBD1
cdr3_aa: CATRKIQGVNYGYTF
cdr3_nt: TGTGCCACCAGGAAGATCCAGGGGGTTAACTATGGCTACACCTTC

clone_size: -
v_call: TRBV9
j_call: TRBJ2-1
d_call: TRBD1
cdr3_aa: CASSLDRVTMNEQFF
cdr3_nt: TGTGCCAGCAGCCTGGACAGGGTGACGATGAATGAGCAGTTCTTC

clone_size: -
v_call: TRBV6-4
j_call: TRBJ1-1
d_call: TRBD1
cdr3_aa: CASSDSGTGGFEAFF
cdr3_nt: TGTGCCAGCAGTGACTCGGGAACAGGGGGCTTTGAAGCTTTCTTT

clone_size: -
v_call: TRBV27
j_call: TRBJ2-1
d_call: -
cdr3_aa: CASSLYFGRGLYNEQFF
cdr3_nt: TGTGCCAGCAGTTTATACTTCGGCAGGGGCCTCTACAATGAGCAGTTCTTC

clone_size: -
v_call: TRBV5-4
j_call: TRBJ2-7
d_call: -
cdr3_aa: CASSQNVGAREQYF
cdr3_nt: TGTGCCAGCAGCCAAAACGTAGGGGCACGGGAGCAGTACTTC

clone_size: few
v_call: TRBV28
j_call: TRBJ1-1
d_call: -
cdr3_aa: CASSLSTAPGAFF
cdr3_nt: TGTGCCAGCAGTTTATCTACAGCGCCGGGGGCTTTCTTT

clone_size: few
v_call: TRBV10-3
j_call: TRBJ1-1
d_call: -
cdr3_aa: CAISGTANTEAFF
cdr3_nt: TGTGCCATCAGTGGGACAGCGAACACTGAAGCTTTCTTT

clone_size: few
v_call: TRBV21-1
j_call: TRBJ1-4
d_call: -
cdr3_aa: CASSPTGGTNEKLFF
cdr3_nt: TGTGCCAGCAGCCCTACAGGGGGCACTAATGAAAAACTGTTTTTT

clone_size: -
v_call: TRBV14
j_call: TRBJ1-1
d_call: -
cdr3_aa: CASSQGGTFNTEAFF
cdr3_nt: TGTGCCAGCAGCCAAGGGGGCACCTTTAACACTGAAGCTTTCTTT

clone_size: -
v_call: TRBV7-3
j_call: TRBJ2-2
d_call: -
cdr3_aa: CASSPPGGAGELFF
cdr3_nt: TGTGCCAGCAGCCCCCCGGGCGGGGCCGGGGAGCTGTTTTTT

clone_size: -
v_call: TRBV19
j_call: TRBJ2-1
d_call: -
cdr3_aa: CASSTSGVRFFF
cdr3_nt: TGTGCCAGTAGTACCTCCGGGGTGAGATTCTTCTTC

clone_size: -
v_call: TRBV29-1
j_call: TRBJ1-1
d_call: TRBD1
cdr3_aa: CSVRPRDRPTEAFF
cdr3_nt: TGCAGCGTTAGACCCCGGGACAGGCCCACTGAAGCTTTCTTT

clone_size: -
v_call: TRBV15
j_call: TRBJ1-3
d_call: -
cdr3_aa: CATSRTVTGNTIYF
cdr3_nt: TGTGCCACCAGCCGGACTGTCACTGGAAACACCATATATTTT

clone_size: -
v_call: TRBV2
j_call: TRBJ2-2
d_call: TRBD1
cdr3_aa: CASSGGQGRTGELFF
cdr3_nt: TGTGCCAGCAGTGGAGGACAGGGTCGAACCGGGGAGCTGTTTTTT

clone_size: once
v_call: TRBV6-6
j_call: TRBJ1-1
d_call: -
cdr3_aa: CASSYSGGNPEAFF
cdr3_nt: TGTGCCAGCAGTTACTCAGGAGGGAATCCTGAAGCTTTCTTT

clone_size: -
v_call: TRBV28
j_call: TRBJ1-2
d_call: TRBD1
cdr3_aa: CASIGTAETYGYTF
cdr3_nt: TGTGCCAGCATTGGGACAGCTGAAACCTATGGCTACACCTTC

clone_size: -
v_call: TRBV15
j_call: TRBJ1-2
d_call: TRBD1
cdr3_aa: CATSREGTGIGYTF
cdr3_nt: TGTGCCACCAGCAGAGAAGGGACAGGTATTGGCTACACCTTC

clone_size: -
v_call: TRBV7-8
j_call: TRBJ2-7
d_call: TRBD2
cdr3_aa: CASSTTSGTGEQYF
cdr3_nt: TGTGCCAGCAGCACGACTAGCGGGACTGGCGAGCAGTACTTC

clone_size: -
v_call: TRBV6-1
j_call: TRBJ2-1
d_call: -
cdr3_aa: CASSEEEGAGYNEQFF
cdr3_nt: TGTGCCAGCAGTGAGGAGGAGGGGGCAGGCTACAATGAGCAGTTCTTC

clone_size: -
v_call: TRBV19
j_call: TRBJ2-5
d_call: TRBD2
cdr3_aa: CATWEGRSETQYF
cdr3_nt: TGTGCCACATGGGAGGGACGGAGTGAGACCCAGTACTTC

clone_size: -
v_call: TRBV19
j_call: TRBJ2-1
d_call: TRBD2
cdr3_aa: CASSKTVVAGGEQFF
cdr3_nt: TGTGCCAGTAGTAAGACTGTGGTAGCGGGGGGTGAGCAGTTCTTC

clone_size: -
v_call: TRBV7-8
j_call: TRBJ2-3
d_call: -
cdr3_aa: CASSLPSSPTDTQYF
cdr3_nt: TGTGCCAGCAGCTTACCTAGTTCCCCCACAGATACGCAGTATTTT

clone_size: -
v_call: TRBV7-9
j_call: TRBJ1-2
d_call: TRBD1
cdr3_aa: CASSSPPDRRGYGYTF
cdr3_nt: TGTGCCAGCAGCTCCCCCCCGGACAGGAGGGGCTATGGCTACACCTTC

clone_size: -
v_call: TRBV29-1
j_call: TRBJ2-2
d_call: TRBD2
cdr3_aa: CSAAGGGTGELFF
cdr3_nt: TGCAGCGCCGCGGGGGGGGGCACCGGGGAGCTGTTTTTT

clone_size: -
v_call: TRBV18
j_call: TRBJ1-2
d_call: -
cdr3_aa: CASSLFVEGDEDGYTF
cdr3_nt: TGTGCCAGCTCACTGTTCGTTGAGGGGGACGAGGATGGCTACACCTTC

clone_size: -
v_call: TRBV18
j_call: TRBJ2-7
d_call: -
cdr3_aa: CASSPPSIYEQYF
cdr3_nt: TGTGCCAGCTCACCACCGTCTATCTACGAGCAGTACTTC